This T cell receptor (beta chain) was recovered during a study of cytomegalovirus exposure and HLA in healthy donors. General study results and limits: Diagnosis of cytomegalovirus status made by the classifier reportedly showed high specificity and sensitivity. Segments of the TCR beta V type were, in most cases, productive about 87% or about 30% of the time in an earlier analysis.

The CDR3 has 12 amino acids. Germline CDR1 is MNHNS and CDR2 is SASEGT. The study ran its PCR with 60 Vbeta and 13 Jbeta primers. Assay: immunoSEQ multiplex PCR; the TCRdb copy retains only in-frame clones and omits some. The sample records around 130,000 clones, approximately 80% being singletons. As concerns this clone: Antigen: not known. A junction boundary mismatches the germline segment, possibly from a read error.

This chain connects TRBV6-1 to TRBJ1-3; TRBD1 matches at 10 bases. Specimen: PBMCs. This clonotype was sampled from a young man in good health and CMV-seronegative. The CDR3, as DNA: TGTGCCAGCAGTCAACTAGGACAGGGGGGGAATTTT. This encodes CASSQLGQGGNF.